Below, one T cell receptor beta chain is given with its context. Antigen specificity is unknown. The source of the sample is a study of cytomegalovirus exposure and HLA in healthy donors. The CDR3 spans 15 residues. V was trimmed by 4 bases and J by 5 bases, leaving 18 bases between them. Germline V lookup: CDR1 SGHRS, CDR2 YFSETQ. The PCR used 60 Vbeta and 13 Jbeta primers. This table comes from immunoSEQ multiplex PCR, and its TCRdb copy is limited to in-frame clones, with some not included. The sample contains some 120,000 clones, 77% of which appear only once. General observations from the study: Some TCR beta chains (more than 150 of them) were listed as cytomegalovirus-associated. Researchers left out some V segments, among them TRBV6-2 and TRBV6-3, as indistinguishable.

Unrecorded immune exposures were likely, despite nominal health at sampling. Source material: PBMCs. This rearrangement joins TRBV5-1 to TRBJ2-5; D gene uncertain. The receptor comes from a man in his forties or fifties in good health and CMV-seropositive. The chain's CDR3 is CASSPLGPAEETQYF. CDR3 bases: TGCGCCAGCAGCCCCCTGGGCCCCGCCGAGGAGACCCAGTACTTC.